Shown below are 28 T cell receptor beta chains from a single sample sequenced in a study of cytomegalovirus exposure and HLA in healthy donors. TCRdb keeps only in-frame clones here, not all; method: immunoSEQ multiplex PCR. The sample shows 40,000 to 55,000 clones, 93% of them seen only once. Sequencing input: PBMCs. The receptor source for this set is a woman aged 18-30 years in good health and CMV-seronegative.

The chain employs TRBV29-1 and TRBJ2-5; 14 bases map to TRBD2. Trimming took 7 bases from V and 1 from J; bases not matched to a gene: 8. The CDR3 has 16 residues. The germline V gene encodes CDR1 SQVTM and CDR2 ANQGSEA. The CDR3 sequence is CSAAPGLAGGQETQYF. CDR3 in DNA: TGCAGCGCAGCACCCGGACTAGCGGGGGGCCAAGAGACCCAGTACTTC.

This chain links TRBV11-2 with TRBJ1-2, with a possible D match to TRBD1 (6 bases). CDR3 length: 13 residues. Germline CDR1 and CDR2: SGHAT and FQNNGV. Trimming took off 4 bases at V and 5 bases at J, with 11 bases between the two ends. CDR3 bases: TGTGCCAGCAGCTCGCACAGGGAGTATGGCTACACCTTC. It specifies CASSSHREYGYTF.

The chain recombines TRBV10-1 with TRBJ1-1; TRBD1 aligns across 7 bases. Germline CDR1 and CDR2: WNHNN and SYGVQD (reference sequence). The CDR3 contains 11 residues. V dropped 8 bases and J dropped 8; count of bases not matched to a gene: 5. CDR3 sequence (DNA): TGCGCCAGCGTTCCGACAGGGGAAGCTTTCTTT. The encoded protein is CASVPTGEAFF.

The chain combines TRBV5-1 with TRBJ1-1; TRBD1 matches at 7 bases. Trimming at V came to 4 bases and at J to 4 bases, leaving 13 bases not matched to a gene. The germline V gene has CDR1 SGHRS and CDR2 YFSETQ. The CDR3 loop spans 16 amino acids. The CDR3 sequence is CASSASAGGSVTEAFF. In nucleotides, the CDR3 is TGCGCCAGCAGCGCCTCGGCAGGGGGGTCAGTCACTGAAGCTTTCTTT.

The chain uses TRBV11-2 and TRBJ1-1; D gene ambiguous. CDR3 length equals 14 residues. The V gene's germline CDR1 is SGHAT and CDR2 FQNNGV. V dropped 2 bases and J dropped 1 base, with 8 bases sitting between them. CDR3 bases: TGTGCCAGCAGCTTATCCAGACAGAACACTGAAGCTTTCTTT. This codes for CASSLSRQNTEAFF. The whole variable domain, remainder taken from reference TRBV11-2 and TRBJ1-1, is EAGVAQSPRYKIIEKRQSVAFWCNPISGHATLYWYQQILGQGPKLLIQFQNNGVVDDSQLPKDRFSAERLKGVDSTLKIQPAKLEDSAVYLCASSLSRQNTEAFFGQGTRLTVV.

V gene TRBV18 combines with J gene TRBJ2-2; 11 bases map to TRBD1. The J segment lost 0 bases and the V segment lost 2 bases, leaving 2 bases of the junction unmatched. The CDR3 consists of 17 residues. The germline gives CDR1 KGHSH, CDR2 LQKENI. The CDR3 loop is CASSPGTGGPNTGELFF. The CDR3 DNA is TGTGCCAGCTCACCAGGGACAGGGGGACCGAACACCGGGGAGCTGTTTTTT.

This rearrangement joins TRBV29-1 to TRBJ1-5, with TRBD1 matching 9 bases. The trim removed 6 bases at V and 2 bases at J, leaving 5 bases unmatched. There are 14 residues in the CDR3. Germline lookup yields CDR1 SQVTM and CDR2 ANQGSEA. The CDR3 sequence: CSVLDRGGNQPQHF. The CDR3 DNA is TGCAGCGTCCTGGACAGGGGCGGCAATCAGCCCCAGCATTTT.

The chain is built from TRBV5-6 and TRBJ2-5; 9 bases match TRBD2. This CDR3 has 16 residues. Germline lookup yields CDR1 SGHDT and CDR2 YYEEEE. V was clipped by 4 bases and J by 4 bases; unmatched bases: 11. CDR3 sequence reads: CASSLYSGGGGETQYF. DNA for the CDR3: TGTGCCAGCAGCCTTTATAGCGGGGGTGGGGGAGAGACCCAGTACTTC.

The V gene is TRBV7-6, the J gene TRBJ1-4; possible D gene TRBD1, 6 bases. Per the germline V gene, CDR1 is SGHVS and CDR2 is FNYEAQ. The V gene lost 5 bases and the J gene lost 7 bases, with 17 bases spanning the gap. The CDR3 is 15 residues long. The CDR3: CASSTPQGRVEKLFF. The DNA of the CDR3 is TGTGCCAGCAGCACCCCCCAGGGGCGAGTTGAAAAACTGTTTTTT. Full variable domain (outside the CDR3, taken from reference TRBV7-6 and TRBJ1-4): GAGVSQSPRYKVTKRGQDVALRCDPISGHVSLYWYRQALGQGPEFLTYFNYEAQQDKSGLPNDRFSAERPEGSISTLTIQRTEQRDSAMYRCASSTPQGRVEKLFFGSGTQLSVL.

The chain carries TRBV19 and TRBJ1-6; D remains ambiguous. Trimming took off 6 bases at V and 8 bases at J, with 8 bases between the two ends. The CDR3 covers 12 residues. Germline values: CDR1 LNHDA, CDR2 SQIVND (reference sequence). DNA of the CDR3: TGTGCCAGTAGGAGAGGTGATTCACCCCTCCACTTT. Translation: CASRRGDSPLHF.

V usage is TRBV6-1 and J usage is TRBJ1-5; TRBD1 aligns across 7 bases. Germline V gene lookup returns CDR1 MNHNS and CDR2 SASEGT. The junction had 7 bases not matched to a gene; V was cut back by 6 bases and J by 5 bases. The CDR3 has 14 residues. CDR3 sequence reads: CASRYTGVDQPQHF. As DNA, the CDR3 is TGTGCCAGCAGATATACAGGGGTAGATCAGCCCCAGCATTTT.

The J gene is TRBJ1-4, the V gene TRBV2; tentative D call: TRBD1 (6 bases). The CDR3 has 14 residues. V was shortened by 11 bases and J by 0 bases, with 13 bases between the two germline ends. Looked up from germline, CDR1 is SNHLY and CDR2 is FYNNEI. DNA for the CDR3: TGTGCCGGTCGACAGGCCTCAACTAATGAAAAACTGTTTTTT. It codes for CAGRQASTNEKLFF. Complete variable domain (other parts from reference TRBV2 and TRBJ1-4): EPEVTQTPSHQVTQMGQEVILRCVPISNHLYFYWYRQILGQKVEFLVSFYNNEISEKSEIFDDQFSVERPDGSNFTLKIRSTKLEDSAMYFCAGRQASTNEKLFFGSGTQLSVL.

This chain links TRBV27 with TRBJ2-7; 13 bases agree with TRBD2. The CDR3 is 16 residues long. V trimming: 5 bases; J trimming: 3 bases; junction bases outside the gene matches: 7. Germline assignment: CDR1 MNHEY and CDR2 SMNVEV (reference sequence). CDR3 amino acids: CASSLYGLAGDYEQYF. The DNA for the CDR3 is TGTGCCAGCAGTCTCTACGGACTAGCGGGGGACTACGAGCAGTACTTC.

The chain recombines TRBV5-1 with TRBJ2-3, with D uncertain. The CDR3 contains 11 residues. CDR1 is SGHRS and CDR2 is YFSETQ in the germline V gene. V lost 0 bases and J lost 8, with 4 bases in between. In DNA, the CDR3 is TGCGCCAGCAGCTTGGACGGTACGCAGTATTTT. Protein: CASSLDGTQYF. Variable domain in full (rest from reference TRBV5-1 and TRBJ2-3): KAGVTQTPRYLIKTRGQQVTLSCSPISGHRSVSWYQQTPGQGLQFLFEYFSETQRNKGNFPGRFSGRQFSNSRSEMNVSTLELGDSALYLCASSLDGTQYFGPGTRLTVL.

The CDR3 nucleotides are TGTGCCAGCAGTGAAGGAGGGACTAGCCAGGAGCAGTACTTC. It encodes CASSEGGTSQEQYF. The chain uses TRBV6-1 and TRBJ2-7, with TRBD2 matching over 9 bases. CDR3 length: 14 amino acids. CDR1 and CDR2 (germline): MNHNS, SASEGT. J gave up 7 bases and V 1 base, and 5 bases lay outside the gene matches.

The sample holds one count of this clone. The chain recombines TRBV27 with TRBJ2-2; 7 positions match TRBD1. This CDR3 region has 15 residues. In germline, CDR1 is MNHEY, CDR2 SMNVEV (reference sequence). V lost 3 bases, J lost 0 bases, and 1 base stayed unmatched. The CDR3 DNA reads TGTGCCAGCAGTTTCGGGACAGCGAACACCGGGGAGCTGTTTTTT. It specifies CASSFGTANTGELFF.

V usage is TRBV19 and J usage is TRBJ1-1; 8 nucleotides line up with TRBD1. The V and J ends lost 4 bases and 5 bases, in that order; junction bases with no gene match: 3. CDR3 size: 13 residues. Germline CDR1 and CDR2: LNHDA and SQIVND (reference sequence). CDR3 sequence: CASSTQGATEAFF. The CDR3 nucleotides read TGTGCCAGTAGTACGCAGGGGGCTACTGAAGCTTTCTTT.

The chain employs TRBV27 and TRBJ1-4; a possible D gene is TRBD1 (6 bases). Germline CDR1 reads MNHEY; CDR2 reads SMNVEV (reference sequence). The CDR3 runs to 15 residues. Trimming stripped 2 bases from V and 7 bases from J, with 14 bases between. The CDR3 spells CASSLNYGTLEKLFF. DNA for the CDR3: TGTGCCAGCAGTTTAAATTACGGGACACTTGAAAAACTGTTTTTT.

The chain employs TRBV19 and TRBJ2-1; tentative D call: TRBD1 (6 bases). The CDR3 spans 15 residues. Germline V gives CDR1 LNHDA, CDR2 SQIVND (reference sequence). V lost 5 bases to trimming and J lost 3 bases, with 14 bases between them. Here the CDR3 DNA reads TGTGCCAGTAGTCTCTACAGGGAAGGCTACAATGAGCAGTTCTTC. Translating it yields CASSLYREGYNEQFF.

This clone was seen more than once but under ten times. This chain links TRBV19 with TRBJ1-5, with D unresolved. The V and J ends lost 5 bases and 4 bases respectively, with 9 bases between them. Germline lookup yields CDR1 LNHDA and CDR2 SQIVND (reference sequence). This CDR3 has 13 amino acids. CDR3 amino acids: CASSPGVNQPQHF. The CDR3 DNA is TGTGCCAGTAGTCCGGGTGTTAATCAGCCCCAGCATTTT.

The gene calls are TRBV19 and TRBJ2-3; 8 bases align to TRBD1. Germline V gives CDR1 LNHDA, CDR2 SQIVND (reference sequence). The CDR3 covers 18 residues. V lost 6 bases, J lost 3 bases, and 17 bases stayed unmatched. The CDR3 bases are TGTGCCAGTAGCCCTCGGACAGGGTACCAAAGAATTACAGATACGCAGTATTTT. This gives the protein CASSPRTGYQRITDTQYF.

This clone has just one count. The chain uses TRBV5-1 and TRBJ1-1, with TRBD1 as a possible D gene (5 bases). V gave up 0 bases and J gave up 3 bases, with 12 bases separating them. Germline CDR1 SGHRS, CDR2 YFSETQ. The CDR3 loop spans 15 amino acids. The DNA for the CDR3 is TGCGCCAGCAGCTTGGGTCAGGGCCTGCACACTGAAGCTTTCTTT. Protein sequence: CASSLGQGLHTEAFF. Full variable domain (outside the CDR3, taken from reference TRBV5-1 and TRBJ1-1): KAGVTQTPRYLIKTRGQQVTLSCSPISGHRSVSWYQQTPGQGLQFLFEYFSETQRNKGNFPGRFSGRQFSNSRSEMNVSTLELGDSALYLCASSLGQGLHTEAFFGQGTRLTVV.

This clone was counted a few times. The V gene is TRBV6-1, the J gene TRBJ2-1; 8 bases are a match to TRBD1. The V segment lost 10 bases and the J segment 4 bases; nucleotides outside the gene matches: 9. The CDR3 has 14 residues. In germline, CDR1 is MNHNS, CDR2 SASEGT. CDR3 protein: CATVGTGDYNEQFF. DNA of the CDR3: TGTGCCACCGTCGGGACAGGAGATTACAATGAGCAGTTCTTC.

The V gene is TRBV28, the J gene TRBJ2-7; tentative D call: TRBD2 (7 bases). The germline V gene encodes CDR1 MDHEN and CDR2 SYDVKM. The CDR3 covers 15 residues. V lost 4 bases to trimming and J lost 1 base, with 14 bases between them. CDR3 nucleotides: TGTGCCAGCAGTTCCTGGGGGGGCGAATCCTACGAGCAGTACTTC. It is translated as CASSSWGGESYEQYF. Full variable domain (outside the CDR3, taken from reference TRBV28 and TRBJ2-7): DVKVTQSSRYLVKRTGEKVFLECVQDMDHENMFWYRQDPGLGLRLIYFSYDVKMKEKGDIPEGYSVSREKKERFSLILESASTNQTSMYLCASSSWGGESYEQYFGPGTRLTVT.

This chain joins TRBV6-1 and TRBJ1-6, with TRBD1 matching 7 bases. This CDR3 has 14 amino acids. Germline V gene data show CDR1 as MNHNS and CDR2 as SASEGT. Losses at the gene ends were 6 bases for V and 7 bases for J; bases not matched to a gene: 6. CDR3 DNA sequence: TGTGCCAGCAGCAGACAGGGAAGGAATTCACCCCTCCACTTT. The encoded protein is CASSRQGRNSPLHF.

V and J are TRBV10-2 and TRBJ1-1; perhaps TRBD1 as D (5 bases). Trimming took off 0 bases at V and 11 bases at J, with 13 bases between the two ends. The CDR3 extends over 13 amino acids. Germline lookup yields CDR1 WSHSY and CDR2 SAAADI. CDR3 protein: CASSESGRGNAFF. CDR3 in DNA: TGCGCCAGCAGTGAGTCGGGAAGGGGTAATGCTTTCTTT.

V is TRBV6-5 and J is TRBJ1-1; D is unresolved. The CDR3 has 16 residues. Germline V CDR1 and CDR2: MNHEY, SVGAGI. V lost 0 bases to trimming and J lost 1 base, with 12 bases between them. This CDR3 is CASSYSTLQRNTEAFF. DNA of the CDR3: TGTGCCAGCAGTTACTCGACTTTGCAGAGGAACACTGAAGCTTTCTTT.

The chain recombines TRBV29-1 with TRBJ1-1; no clear D. Germline CDR1 and CDR2: SQVTM and ANQGSEA. The length of the CDR3 is 12 residues. V shed 7 bases and J shed 0 bases, with 9 bases lying between them. CDR3 protein: CSGLRLNTEAFF. The CDR3 DNA is TGCAGCGGCCTCAGGTTGAACACTGAAGCTTTCTTT.